Presented here are 20 T cell receptor beta chains from one specimen sequenced in a study of cytomegalovirus exposure and HLA in healthy donors. The primer mix had 60 Vbeta and 13 Jbeta primers. Assay: immunoSEQ multiplex PCR; the TCRdb copy retains only in-frame clones and omits some. The sample lists more than 20,000 clones, 70% seen once, with approximately 4% in the top ten. The sample taken for sequencing was PBMCs. These receptors originate from a woman aged 45-59 years in good health and CMV-seronegative.

This clone was counted once. The chain carries TRBV6-5 and TRBJ1-1; TRBD1 might be the D (6 bases). The V gene's germline CDR1 is MNHEY and CDR2 SVGAGI. The CDR3 has 14 residues. The germline V and J ends were trimmed by 3 bases and 4 bases, with 12 bases remaining between them. CDR3 coding DNA: TGTGCCAGCAGTTATGGGCAGGGGAGCACTGAAGCTTTCTTT. The encoded protein is CASSYGQGSTEAFF.

This clone has just one count. The chain joins TRBV11-3 to TRBJ2-1; D perhaps matches TRBD2 (5 bases). Trimming removed 0 bases at V and 4 bases at J, with 7 bases between. This CDR3 is built from 14 residues. From germline, CDR1 is SGHNT and CDR2 YENEEA. As DNA, the CDR3 is TGTGCCAGCAGCTTAGATAGGACTTACAATGAGCAGTTCTTC. Translating it yields CASSLDRTYNEQFF. The variable domain in full, completed from reference TRBV11-3 and TRBJ2-1, reads EAGVVQSPRYKIIEKKQPVAFWCNPISGHNTLYWYLQNLGQGPELLIRYENEEAVDDSQLPKDRFSAERLKGVDSTLKIQPAELGDSAVYLCASSLDRTYNEQFFGPGTRLTVL.

This chain uses TRBV27 with TRBJ2-5; 11 bases align to TRBD2. Per germline, CDR1 MNHEY and CDR2 SMNVEV (reference sequence). J was trimmed by 4 bases and V by 8 bases; bases with no gene match: 6. There are 14 residues in the CDR3. This CDR3 is CASGIAGGRETQYF. The CDR3 nucleotides read TGTGCCAGCGGAATAGCGGGAGGGCGAGAGACCCAGTACTTC.

This chain links TRBV27 with TRBJ2-1; D gene ambiguous. V gave up 8 bases and J gave up 9 bases, with 17 bases separating them. This CDR3 has 13 amino acids. The germline V gene has CDR1 MNHEY and CDR2 SMNVEV (reference sequence). CDR3 bases: TGTGCCAGCCTGTGGCAGGAAGGTAGTGAGCAGTTCTTC. Protein: CASLWQEGSEQFF.

This chain uses TRBV28 with TRBJ1-1, with D unresolved. Germline values: CDR1 MDHEN, CDR2 SYDVKM. CDR3 length: 15 residues. V lost 3 bases and J 1 base, leaving 12 bases between the germline ends. The CDR3 sequence is CASSFSIGRNTEAFF. CDR3 sequence (DNA): TGTGCCAGCAGTTTTTCCATTGGGAGGAACACTGAAGCTTTCTTT.

The chain has TRBV6-1 and TRBJ2-2; D is perhaps TRBD1 (6 bases). The CDR3 is 14 amino acids. The V gene's germline CDR1 is MNHNS and CDR2 SASEGT. The ends were cut back, 3 bases at V and 8 bases at J, with 13 bases in the middle. CDR3 coding DNA: TGTGCCAGCAGTGACTACAGGGTCTCGGGGGAGCTGTTTTTT. Its protein product is CASSDYRVSGELFF.

The chain employs TRBV4-1 and TRBJ2-3; D might be TRBD1 (5 bases). Between the trimmed V and J ends, which lost 1 base and 6 bases, there was a span of 8 bases. Germline-derived CDR1 and CDR2 are MGHRA and YSYEKL. The CDR3 consists of 13 residues. The CDR3 loop reads CASSQAPGDTQYF. In DNA form, the CDR3 reads TGCGCCAGCAGCCAAGCCCCAGGGGATACGCAGTATTTT.

V gene TRBV6-1 combines with J gene TRBJ1-1; D possibly corresponds to TRBD1 (5 bases). The CDR3 is made up of 13 amino acids. CDR1 is MNHNS and CDR2 is SASEGT in the germline V gene. V shed 2 bases and J shed 2 bases, with 6 bases lying between them. The CDR3 DNA follows: TGTGCCAGCAGTGAACAGGGTAACACTGAAGCTTTCTTT. Translated: CASSEQGNTEAFF.

This rearrangement joins TRBV4-1 to TRBJ2-1; 8 positions agree with TRBD1. The CDR3 runs to 16 residues. CDR1 is MGHRA and CDR2 is YSYEKL in the germline V gene. V lost 8 bases and J lost 11; bases outside the gene matches: 20. For the CDR3, the DNA is TGCGCCAGCTCAGCATTGAGGACAGGGATAATAGGGAAGCAGTTCTTC. Amino acids: CASSALRTGIIGKQFF.

V and J are TRBV29-1 and TRBJ2-1; D not certain. The CDR3 is 11 residues long. CDR1 and CDR2 from the germline V gene are SQVTM and ANQGSEA. Trimming removed 2 bases at V and 5 bases at J, with 4 bases between. CDR3 amino acids: CSVEYNNEQFF. CDR3 in DNA: TGCAGCGTTGAATATAACAATGAGCAGTTCTTC.

By share, this clone counts as medium-sized. The J gene is TRBJ1-5, the V gene TRBV28; no clear D. Between the trimmed V and J ends, which lost 3 bases and 2 bases, there was a span of 11 bases. The CDR3 is made up of 15 amino acids. Germline V gene data show CDR1 as MDHEN and CDR2 as SYDVKM. CDR3 residues: CASSFRRGGNQPQHF. For the CDR3, the DNA is TGTGCCAGCAGTTTCCGACGGGGAGGCAATCAGCCCCAGCATTTT.

The rearrangement joins TRBV6-6 to TRBJ2-3; TRBD2 matches 12 bases. Trimming cost V 10 bases and J 7 bases; bases outside gene matches: 9. CDR1 and CDR2 (germline): MNHNY, SVGAGI (reference sequence). The CDR3 contains 14 residues. The DNA for the CDR3 is TGTGCCATCGGACTAGCGGGAATGAGGAATACGCAGTATTTT. Protein: CAIGLAGMRNTQYF.

This clone was observed a few times. The rearrangement joins TRBV6-5 to TRBJ1-3, with unresolved D. The CDR3 runs to 15 residues. The V end was cut by 5 bases, the J end by 0 bases, with 11 bases between. Germline V gene data show CDR1 as MNHEY and CDR2 as SVGAGI. CDR3 bases: TGTGCCAGCAGTCAAGATTTGAGCTCTGGAAACACCATATATTTT. This translates into CASSQDLSSGNTIYF.

The chain joins TRBV10-1 to TRBJ1-1; 7 nucleotides line up with TRBD1. Germline V gene sequence: CDR1 WNHNN, CDR2 SYGVQD (reference sequence). Trimming cost V 6 bases and J 7 bases; bases outside gene matches: 11. The CDR3 is 14 amino acids. CDR3 sequence: CASRKGGASSEAFF. The CDR3 DNA is TGCGCCAGCAGAAAAGGGGGCGCCTCCAGTGAAGCTTTCTTT.

The rearrangement uses TRBV13 and TRBJ2-1, with D tentatively TRBD2 (6 bases). Trimming stripped 6 bases from V and 5 bases from J, with 8 bases between. This CDR3 region has 12 residues. CDR1 PRHDT and CDR2 FYEKMQ come from the germline V gene (reference sequence). CDR3 region: CASRKRDNEQFF. The CDR3 DNA reads TGTGCCAGCAGGAAGCGGGACAATGAGCAGTTCTTC. The variable domain in full, with the rest retrieved from reference TRBV13 and TRBJ2-1, is AAGVIQSPRHLIKEKRETATLKCYPIPRHDTVYWYQQGPGQDPQFLISFYEKMQSDKGSIPDRFSAQQFSDYHSELNMSSLELGDSALYFCASRKRDNEQFFGPGTRLTVL.

The V gene is TRBV10-2, the J gene TRBJ2-1, with a tentative D call TRBD1 (5 bases). Germline loops: CDR1 WSHSY, CDR2 SAAADI. The V gene lost 6 bases and the J gene lost 0 bases, with 12 bases spanning the gap. This CDR3 has 15 residues. The CDR3 nucleotides are TGCGCCAGCAGCCCTGGGGCGGTCTCCTACAATGAGCAGTTCTTC. Protein product: CASSPGAVSYNEQFF.

Only one count was recorded for this clone. The rearrangement joins TRBV2 to TRBJ1-1, with 11 bases aligning to TRBD1. The germline gives CDR1 SNHLY, CDR2 FYNNEI. This CDR3 comprises 16 residues. V was pared by 5 bases and J by 5 bases, with 10 bases of the junction left unmatched. CDR3 loop: CASSNSGDRGETEAFF. CDR3 nucleotides: TGTGCCAGCAGTAACTCCGGGGACAGGGGGGAAACTGAAGCTTTCTTT.

The chain recombines TRBV5-4 with TRBJ2-5; TRBD2 matches 9 bases. The CDR3 has 17 residues. Germline V gene lookup returns CDR1 SGHNT and CDR2 YYREEE (reference sequence). With 0 bases clipped from V and 4 bases from J, the junction kept 10 bases outside the gene matches. CDR3 region: CASSLVLLAGARETQYF. The CDR3, as DNA: TGTGCCAGCAGCTTGGTCTTATTAGCGGGGGCGAGAGAGACCCAGTACTTC. Drawing the rest from reference TRBV5-4 and TRBJ2-5, the complete variable domain is ETGVTQSPTHLIKTRGQQVTLRCSSQSGHNTVSWYQQALGQGPQFIFQYYREEENGRGNFPPRFSGLQFPNYSSELNVNALELDDSALYLCASSLVLLAGARETQYFGPGTRLLVL.

This chain links TRBV6-5 with TRBJ1-1; 7 nucleotides agree with TRBD1. The CDR3 loop spans 13 amino acids. CDR1 is MNHEY and CDR2 is SVGAGI in the germline V gene. V lost 10 bases to trimming and J lost 1 base; unmatched junction nucleotides: 6. The CDR3 spells CATRGQSNTEAFF. For the CDR3, the DNA is TGTGCCACCCGGGGACAGTCGAACACTGAAGCTTTCTTT.

V and J are TRBV6-1 and TRBJ1-5, with D perhaps TRBD1 (6 bases). V lost 4 bases to trimming and J lost 4 bases, with 11 bases between them. From germline, CDR1 is MNHNS and CDR2 SASEGT. The CDR3 spans 14 residues. This CDR3 reads CASSAWTDNQPQHF. CDR3 bases: TGTGCCAGCAGTGCTTGGACAGATAATCAGCCCCAGCATTTT.